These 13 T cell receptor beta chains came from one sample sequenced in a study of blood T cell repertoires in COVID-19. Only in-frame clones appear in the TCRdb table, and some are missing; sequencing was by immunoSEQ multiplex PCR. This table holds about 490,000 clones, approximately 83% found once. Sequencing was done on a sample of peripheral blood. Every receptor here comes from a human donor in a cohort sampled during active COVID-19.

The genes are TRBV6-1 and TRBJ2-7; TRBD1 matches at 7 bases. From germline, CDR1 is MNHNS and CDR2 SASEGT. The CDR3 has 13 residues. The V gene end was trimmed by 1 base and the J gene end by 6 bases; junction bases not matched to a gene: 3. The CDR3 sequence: CASSEVRDSEQYF. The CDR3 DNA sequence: TGTGCCAGCAGTGAAGTCCGGGACAGCGAGCAGTACTTC.

Here the CDR3 reads CASSKLPWTEAFF. In DNA form, the CDR3 reads TGTGCCAGTAGTAAACTACCCTGGACTGAAGCTTTCTTT. The chain recombines TRBV19 with TRBJ1-1; D ambiguous. This CDR3 contains 13 residues. Germline loops: CDR1 LNHDA, CDR2 SQIVND (reference sequence). V lost 4 bases, J lost 5 bases, and 11 bases lay in between.

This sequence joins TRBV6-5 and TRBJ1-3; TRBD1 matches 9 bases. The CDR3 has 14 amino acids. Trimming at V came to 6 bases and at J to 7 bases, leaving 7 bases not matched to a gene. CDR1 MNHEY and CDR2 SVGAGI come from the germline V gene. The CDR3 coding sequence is TGTGCCAGCAGCCGTCCCGGGACAGGGAACACCATATATTTT. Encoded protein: CASSRPGTGNTIYF.

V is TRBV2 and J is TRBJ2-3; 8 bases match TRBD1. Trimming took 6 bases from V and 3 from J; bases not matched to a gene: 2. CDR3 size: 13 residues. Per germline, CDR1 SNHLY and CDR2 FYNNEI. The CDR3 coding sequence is TGTGCCAGCAGGGACAGGGTGACAGATACGCAGTATTTT. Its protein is CASRDRVTDTQYF.

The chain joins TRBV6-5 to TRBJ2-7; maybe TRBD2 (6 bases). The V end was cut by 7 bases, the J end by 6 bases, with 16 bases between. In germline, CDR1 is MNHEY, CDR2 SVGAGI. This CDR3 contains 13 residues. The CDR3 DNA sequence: TGTGCCAGCAAGGGGACTGGGGGGAGCGAGCAGTACTTC. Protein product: CASKGTGGSEQYF.

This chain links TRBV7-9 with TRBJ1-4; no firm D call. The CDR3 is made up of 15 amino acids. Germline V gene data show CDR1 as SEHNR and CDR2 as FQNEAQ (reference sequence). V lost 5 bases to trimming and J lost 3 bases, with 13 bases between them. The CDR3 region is CASSQKESANEKLFF. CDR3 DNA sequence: TGTGCCAGCAGCCAAAAGGAGAGCGCTAATGAAAAACTGTTTTTT.

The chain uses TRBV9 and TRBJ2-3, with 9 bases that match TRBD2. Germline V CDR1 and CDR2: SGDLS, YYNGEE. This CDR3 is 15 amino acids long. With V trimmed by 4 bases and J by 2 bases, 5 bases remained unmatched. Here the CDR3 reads CASSLTSGYTDTQYF. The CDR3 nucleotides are TGTGCCAGCAGCCTGACTAGCGGATACACAGATACGCAGTATTTT.

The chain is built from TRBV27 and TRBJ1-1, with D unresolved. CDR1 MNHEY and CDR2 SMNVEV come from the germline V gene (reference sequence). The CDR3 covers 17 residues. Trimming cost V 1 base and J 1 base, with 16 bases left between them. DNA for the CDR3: TGTGCCAGCAGTTTATATGTAACCCCGGGAGGGAACACTGAAGCTTTCTTT. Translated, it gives CASSLYVTPGGNTEAFF.

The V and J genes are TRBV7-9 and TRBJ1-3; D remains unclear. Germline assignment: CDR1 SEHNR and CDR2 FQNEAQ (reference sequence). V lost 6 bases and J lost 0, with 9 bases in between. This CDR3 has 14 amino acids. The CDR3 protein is CASRPAGSGNTIYF. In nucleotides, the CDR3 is TGTGCCAGCAGGCCTGCAGGCTCTGGAAACACCATATATTTT. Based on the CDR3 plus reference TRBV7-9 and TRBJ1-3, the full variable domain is DTGVSQNPRHKITKRGQNVTFRCDPISEHNRLYWYRQTLGQGPEFLTYFQNEAQLEKSRLLSDRFSAERPKGSFSTLEIQRTEQGDSAMYLCASRPAGSGNTIYFGEGSWLTVV.

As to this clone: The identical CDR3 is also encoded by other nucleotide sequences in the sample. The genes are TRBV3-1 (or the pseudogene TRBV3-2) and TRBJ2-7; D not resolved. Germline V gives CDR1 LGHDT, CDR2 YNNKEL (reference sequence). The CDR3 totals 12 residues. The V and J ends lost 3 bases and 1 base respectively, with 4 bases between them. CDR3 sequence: CASSQLSYEQYF. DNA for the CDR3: TGTGCCAGCAGCCAGCTATCCTACGAGCAGTACTTC.

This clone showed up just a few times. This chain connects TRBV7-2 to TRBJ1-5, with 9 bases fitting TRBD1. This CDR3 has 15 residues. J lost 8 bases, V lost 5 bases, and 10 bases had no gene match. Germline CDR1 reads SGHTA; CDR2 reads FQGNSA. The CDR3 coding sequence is TGTGCCAGCAGCGTCGACAGGGGGGATGGAAAGCCCCAGCATTTT. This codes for CASSVDRGDGKPQHF. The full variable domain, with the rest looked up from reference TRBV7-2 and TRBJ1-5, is GAGVSQSPSNKVTEKGKDVELRCDPISGHTALYWYRQSLGQGLEFLIYFQGNSAPDKSGLPSDRFSAERTGGSVSTLTIQRTQQEDSAVYLCASSVDRGDGKPQHFGDGTRLSIL.

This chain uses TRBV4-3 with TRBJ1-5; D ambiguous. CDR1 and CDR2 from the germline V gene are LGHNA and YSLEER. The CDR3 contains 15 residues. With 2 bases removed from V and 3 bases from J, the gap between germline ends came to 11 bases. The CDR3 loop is CASSQNPGDNQPQHF. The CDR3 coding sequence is TGCGCCAGCAGCCAAAATCCCGGGGACAATCAGCCCCAGCATTTT.

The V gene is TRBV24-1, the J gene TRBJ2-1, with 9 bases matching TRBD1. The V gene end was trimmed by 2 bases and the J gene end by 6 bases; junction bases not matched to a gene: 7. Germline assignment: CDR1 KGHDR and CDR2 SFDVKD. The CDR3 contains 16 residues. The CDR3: CATSDSGTGYRNEQFF. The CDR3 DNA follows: TGTGCCACCAGTGATTCCGGGACAGGGTACCGCAATGAGCAGTTCTTC.